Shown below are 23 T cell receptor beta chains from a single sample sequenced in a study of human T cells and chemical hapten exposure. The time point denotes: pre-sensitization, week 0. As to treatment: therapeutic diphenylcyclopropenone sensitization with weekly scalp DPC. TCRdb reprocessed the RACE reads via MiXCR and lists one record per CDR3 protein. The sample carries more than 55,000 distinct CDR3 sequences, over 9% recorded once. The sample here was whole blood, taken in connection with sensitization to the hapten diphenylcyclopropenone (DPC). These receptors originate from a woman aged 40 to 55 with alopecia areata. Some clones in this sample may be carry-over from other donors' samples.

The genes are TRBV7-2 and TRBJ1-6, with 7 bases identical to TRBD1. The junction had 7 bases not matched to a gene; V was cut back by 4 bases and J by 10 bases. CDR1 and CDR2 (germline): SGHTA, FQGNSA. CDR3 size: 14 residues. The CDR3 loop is CASSSDREGSPLHF. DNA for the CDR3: TGTGCCAGCAGCTCCGACAGGGAAGGCTCACCCCTCCACTTT.

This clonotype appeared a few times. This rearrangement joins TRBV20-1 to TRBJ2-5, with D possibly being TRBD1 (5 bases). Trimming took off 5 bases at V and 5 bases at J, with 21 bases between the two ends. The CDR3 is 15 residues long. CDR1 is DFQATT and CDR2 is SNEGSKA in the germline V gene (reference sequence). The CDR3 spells CSAPGKQLLRETQYF. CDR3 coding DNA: TGCAGTGCTCCAGGGAAGCAACTTCTGAGGGAGACCCAGTACTTC.

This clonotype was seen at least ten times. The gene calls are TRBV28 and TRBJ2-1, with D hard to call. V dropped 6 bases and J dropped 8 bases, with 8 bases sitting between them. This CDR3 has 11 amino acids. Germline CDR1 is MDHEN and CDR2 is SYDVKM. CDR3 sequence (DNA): TGTGCCAGCAGGATTAACTATGAGCAGTTCTTC. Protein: CASRINYEQFF.

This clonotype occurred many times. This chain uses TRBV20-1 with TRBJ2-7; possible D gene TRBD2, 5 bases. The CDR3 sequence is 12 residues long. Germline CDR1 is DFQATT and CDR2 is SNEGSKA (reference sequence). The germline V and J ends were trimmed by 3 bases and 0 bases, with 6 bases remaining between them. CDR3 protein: CSASTSSYEQYF. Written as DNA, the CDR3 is TGCAGTGCTAGCACTAGCTCCTACGAGCAGTACTTC.

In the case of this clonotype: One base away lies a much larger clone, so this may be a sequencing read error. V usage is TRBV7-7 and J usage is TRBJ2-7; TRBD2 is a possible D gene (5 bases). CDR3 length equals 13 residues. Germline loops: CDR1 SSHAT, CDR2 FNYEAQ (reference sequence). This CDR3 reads CASSLGGRDEQYF. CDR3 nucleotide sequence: TGTGCTAGCAGCTTAGGAGGCCGGGACGAGCAGTACTTC.

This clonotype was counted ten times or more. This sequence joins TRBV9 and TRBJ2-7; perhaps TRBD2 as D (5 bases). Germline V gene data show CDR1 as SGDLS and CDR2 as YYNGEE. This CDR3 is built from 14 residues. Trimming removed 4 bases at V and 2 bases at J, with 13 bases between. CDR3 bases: TGTGCCAGCAGCACGGGAATGACCCCCTACGAGCAGTACTTC. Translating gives CASSTGMTPYEQYF.

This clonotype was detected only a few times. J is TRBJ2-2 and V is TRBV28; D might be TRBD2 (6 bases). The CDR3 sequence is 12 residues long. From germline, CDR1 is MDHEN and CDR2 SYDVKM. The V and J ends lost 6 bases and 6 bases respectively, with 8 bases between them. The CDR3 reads CASRGGPGELFF. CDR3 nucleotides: TGTGCCAGCAGAGGAGGGCCCGGGGAGCTGTTTTTT.

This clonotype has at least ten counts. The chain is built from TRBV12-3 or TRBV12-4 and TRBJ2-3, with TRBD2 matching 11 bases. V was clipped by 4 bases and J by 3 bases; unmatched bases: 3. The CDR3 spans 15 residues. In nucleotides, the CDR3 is TGTGCCAGCAGTTCAACTAGCGGGAGAACAGATACGCAGTATTTT. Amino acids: CASSSTSGRTDTQYF.

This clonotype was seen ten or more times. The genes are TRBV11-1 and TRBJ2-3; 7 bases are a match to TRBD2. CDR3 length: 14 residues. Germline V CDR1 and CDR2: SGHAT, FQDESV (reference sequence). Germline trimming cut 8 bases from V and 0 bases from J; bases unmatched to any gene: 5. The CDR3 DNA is TGTGCCAGCTGCCTAGCGGCTAGCACAGATACGCAGTATTTT. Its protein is CASCLAASTDTQYF.

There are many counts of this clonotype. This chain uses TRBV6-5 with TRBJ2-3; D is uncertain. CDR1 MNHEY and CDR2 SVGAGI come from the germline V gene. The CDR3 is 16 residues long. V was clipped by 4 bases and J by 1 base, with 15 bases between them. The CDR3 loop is CASSLGPAVGTDTQYF. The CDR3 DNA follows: TGTGCCAGCAGTTTAGGGCCGGCCGTTGGCACAGATACGCAGTATTTT.

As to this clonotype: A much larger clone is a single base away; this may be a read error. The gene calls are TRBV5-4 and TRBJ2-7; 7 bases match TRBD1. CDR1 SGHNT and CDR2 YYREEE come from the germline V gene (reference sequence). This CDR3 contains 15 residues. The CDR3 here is CASSPLPGQVYKQYF. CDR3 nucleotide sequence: TGTGCCAGCAGCCCCCTACCCGGACAGGTCTACAAGCAGTACTTC.

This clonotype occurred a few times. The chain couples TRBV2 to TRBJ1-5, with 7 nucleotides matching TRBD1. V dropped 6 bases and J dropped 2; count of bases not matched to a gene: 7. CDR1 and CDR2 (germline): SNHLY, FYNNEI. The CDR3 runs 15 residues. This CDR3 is CASRNTGAGNQPQHF. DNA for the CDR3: TGTGCCAGCAGGAATACAGGGGCTGGCAATCAGCCCCAGCATTTT. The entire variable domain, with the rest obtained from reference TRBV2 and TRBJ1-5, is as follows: EPEVTQTPSHQVTQMGQEVILRCVPISNHLYFYWYRQILGQKVEFLVSFYNNEISEKSEIFDDQFSVERPDGSNFTLKIRSTKLEDSAMYFCASRNTGAGNQPQHFGDGTRLSIL.

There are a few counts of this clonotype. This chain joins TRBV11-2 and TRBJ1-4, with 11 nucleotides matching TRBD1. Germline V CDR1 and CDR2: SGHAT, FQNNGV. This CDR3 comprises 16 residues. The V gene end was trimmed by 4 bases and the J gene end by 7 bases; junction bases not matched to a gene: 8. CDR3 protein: CASSSSRGQGVEKLFF. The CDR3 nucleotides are TGTGCCAGCAGCTCCTCGCGGGGACAGGGGGTTGAAAAACTGTTTTTT.

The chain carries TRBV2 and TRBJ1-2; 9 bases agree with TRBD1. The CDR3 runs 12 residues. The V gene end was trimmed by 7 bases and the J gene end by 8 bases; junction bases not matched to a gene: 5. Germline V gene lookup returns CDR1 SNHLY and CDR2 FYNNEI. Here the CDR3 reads CASTPGQGGYTF. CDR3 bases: TGTGCCAGCACACCGGGACAGGGAGGCTACACCTTC.

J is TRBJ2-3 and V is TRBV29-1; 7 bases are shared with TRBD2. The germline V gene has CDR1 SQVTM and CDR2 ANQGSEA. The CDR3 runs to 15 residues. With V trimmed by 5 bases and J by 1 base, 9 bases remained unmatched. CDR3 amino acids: CSVWVRGVGTDTQYF. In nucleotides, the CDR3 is TGCAGCGTTTGGGTCCGGGGGGTAGGCACAGATACGCAGTATTTT.

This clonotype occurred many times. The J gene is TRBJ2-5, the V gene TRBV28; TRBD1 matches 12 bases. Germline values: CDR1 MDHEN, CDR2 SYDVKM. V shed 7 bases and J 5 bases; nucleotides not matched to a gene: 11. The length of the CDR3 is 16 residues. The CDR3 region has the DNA TGTGCCAGCACAACCCCGGGACAGGGGGCGGGGGAGACCCAGTACTTC. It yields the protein CASTTPGQGAGETQYF.

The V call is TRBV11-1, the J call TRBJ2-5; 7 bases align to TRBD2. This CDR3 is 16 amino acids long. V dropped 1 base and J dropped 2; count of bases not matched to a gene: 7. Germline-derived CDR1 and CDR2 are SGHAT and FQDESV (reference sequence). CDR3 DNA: TGTGCCAGCAGCTTAGAGTTTCTAGCGGCTCAAGAGACCCAGTACTTC. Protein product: CASSLEFLAAQETQYF.

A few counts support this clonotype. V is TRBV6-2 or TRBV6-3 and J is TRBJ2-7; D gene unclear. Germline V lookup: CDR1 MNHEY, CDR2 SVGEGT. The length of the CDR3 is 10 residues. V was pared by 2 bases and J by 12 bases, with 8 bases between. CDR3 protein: CASSYPCSYF. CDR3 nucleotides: TGTGCCAGCAGTTACCCATGTTCGTACTTC.

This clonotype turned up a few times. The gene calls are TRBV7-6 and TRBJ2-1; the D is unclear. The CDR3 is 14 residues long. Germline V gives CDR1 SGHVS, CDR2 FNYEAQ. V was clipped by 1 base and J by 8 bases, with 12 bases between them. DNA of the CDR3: TGTGCCAGCAGCTTAGGGTTAGATAACCATGAGCAGTTCTTC. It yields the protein CASSLGLDNHEQFF.

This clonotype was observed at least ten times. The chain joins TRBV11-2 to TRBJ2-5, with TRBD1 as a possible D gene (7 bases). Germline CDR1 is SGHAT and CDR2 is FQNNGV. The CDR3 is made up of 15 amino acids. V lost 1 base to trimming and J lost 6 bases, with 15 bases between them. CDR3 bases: TGTGCCAGCAGCTTAGTGGTAGGGGGCGGGAAGACCCAGTACTTC. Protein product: CASSLVVGGGKTQYF.

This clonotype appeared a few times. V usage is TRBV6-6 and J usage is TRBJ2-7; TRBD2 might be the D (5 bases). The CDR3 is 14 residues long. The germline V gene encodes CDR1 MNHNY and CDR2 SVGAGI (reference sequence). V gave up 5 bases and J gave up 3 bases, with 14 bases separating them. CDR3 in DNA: TGTGCCAGCAGTCCCACTGACGGACTCTACGAGCAGTACTTC. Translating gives CASSPTDGLYEQYF.

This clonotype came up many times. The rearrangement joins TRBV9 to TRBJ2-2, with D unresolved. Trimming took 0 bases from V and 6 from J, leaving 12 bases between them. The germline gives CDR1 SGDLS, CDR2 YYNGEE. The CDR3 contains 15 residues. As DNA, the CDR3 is TGTGCCAGCAGCGTAGTTGCCCCACCCGCCGGGGAGCTGTTTTTT. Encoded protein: CASSVVAPPAGELFF.

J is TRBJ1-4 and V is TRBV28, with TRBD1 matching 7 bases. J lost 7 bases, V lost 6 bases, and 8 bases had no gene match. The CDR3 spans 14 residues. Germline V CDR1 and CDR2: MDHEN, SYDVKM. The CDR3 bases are TGTGCCAGCAGCCACTACAGGGGCGGTGAAAAACTGTTTTTT. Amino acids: CASSHYRGGEKLFF.